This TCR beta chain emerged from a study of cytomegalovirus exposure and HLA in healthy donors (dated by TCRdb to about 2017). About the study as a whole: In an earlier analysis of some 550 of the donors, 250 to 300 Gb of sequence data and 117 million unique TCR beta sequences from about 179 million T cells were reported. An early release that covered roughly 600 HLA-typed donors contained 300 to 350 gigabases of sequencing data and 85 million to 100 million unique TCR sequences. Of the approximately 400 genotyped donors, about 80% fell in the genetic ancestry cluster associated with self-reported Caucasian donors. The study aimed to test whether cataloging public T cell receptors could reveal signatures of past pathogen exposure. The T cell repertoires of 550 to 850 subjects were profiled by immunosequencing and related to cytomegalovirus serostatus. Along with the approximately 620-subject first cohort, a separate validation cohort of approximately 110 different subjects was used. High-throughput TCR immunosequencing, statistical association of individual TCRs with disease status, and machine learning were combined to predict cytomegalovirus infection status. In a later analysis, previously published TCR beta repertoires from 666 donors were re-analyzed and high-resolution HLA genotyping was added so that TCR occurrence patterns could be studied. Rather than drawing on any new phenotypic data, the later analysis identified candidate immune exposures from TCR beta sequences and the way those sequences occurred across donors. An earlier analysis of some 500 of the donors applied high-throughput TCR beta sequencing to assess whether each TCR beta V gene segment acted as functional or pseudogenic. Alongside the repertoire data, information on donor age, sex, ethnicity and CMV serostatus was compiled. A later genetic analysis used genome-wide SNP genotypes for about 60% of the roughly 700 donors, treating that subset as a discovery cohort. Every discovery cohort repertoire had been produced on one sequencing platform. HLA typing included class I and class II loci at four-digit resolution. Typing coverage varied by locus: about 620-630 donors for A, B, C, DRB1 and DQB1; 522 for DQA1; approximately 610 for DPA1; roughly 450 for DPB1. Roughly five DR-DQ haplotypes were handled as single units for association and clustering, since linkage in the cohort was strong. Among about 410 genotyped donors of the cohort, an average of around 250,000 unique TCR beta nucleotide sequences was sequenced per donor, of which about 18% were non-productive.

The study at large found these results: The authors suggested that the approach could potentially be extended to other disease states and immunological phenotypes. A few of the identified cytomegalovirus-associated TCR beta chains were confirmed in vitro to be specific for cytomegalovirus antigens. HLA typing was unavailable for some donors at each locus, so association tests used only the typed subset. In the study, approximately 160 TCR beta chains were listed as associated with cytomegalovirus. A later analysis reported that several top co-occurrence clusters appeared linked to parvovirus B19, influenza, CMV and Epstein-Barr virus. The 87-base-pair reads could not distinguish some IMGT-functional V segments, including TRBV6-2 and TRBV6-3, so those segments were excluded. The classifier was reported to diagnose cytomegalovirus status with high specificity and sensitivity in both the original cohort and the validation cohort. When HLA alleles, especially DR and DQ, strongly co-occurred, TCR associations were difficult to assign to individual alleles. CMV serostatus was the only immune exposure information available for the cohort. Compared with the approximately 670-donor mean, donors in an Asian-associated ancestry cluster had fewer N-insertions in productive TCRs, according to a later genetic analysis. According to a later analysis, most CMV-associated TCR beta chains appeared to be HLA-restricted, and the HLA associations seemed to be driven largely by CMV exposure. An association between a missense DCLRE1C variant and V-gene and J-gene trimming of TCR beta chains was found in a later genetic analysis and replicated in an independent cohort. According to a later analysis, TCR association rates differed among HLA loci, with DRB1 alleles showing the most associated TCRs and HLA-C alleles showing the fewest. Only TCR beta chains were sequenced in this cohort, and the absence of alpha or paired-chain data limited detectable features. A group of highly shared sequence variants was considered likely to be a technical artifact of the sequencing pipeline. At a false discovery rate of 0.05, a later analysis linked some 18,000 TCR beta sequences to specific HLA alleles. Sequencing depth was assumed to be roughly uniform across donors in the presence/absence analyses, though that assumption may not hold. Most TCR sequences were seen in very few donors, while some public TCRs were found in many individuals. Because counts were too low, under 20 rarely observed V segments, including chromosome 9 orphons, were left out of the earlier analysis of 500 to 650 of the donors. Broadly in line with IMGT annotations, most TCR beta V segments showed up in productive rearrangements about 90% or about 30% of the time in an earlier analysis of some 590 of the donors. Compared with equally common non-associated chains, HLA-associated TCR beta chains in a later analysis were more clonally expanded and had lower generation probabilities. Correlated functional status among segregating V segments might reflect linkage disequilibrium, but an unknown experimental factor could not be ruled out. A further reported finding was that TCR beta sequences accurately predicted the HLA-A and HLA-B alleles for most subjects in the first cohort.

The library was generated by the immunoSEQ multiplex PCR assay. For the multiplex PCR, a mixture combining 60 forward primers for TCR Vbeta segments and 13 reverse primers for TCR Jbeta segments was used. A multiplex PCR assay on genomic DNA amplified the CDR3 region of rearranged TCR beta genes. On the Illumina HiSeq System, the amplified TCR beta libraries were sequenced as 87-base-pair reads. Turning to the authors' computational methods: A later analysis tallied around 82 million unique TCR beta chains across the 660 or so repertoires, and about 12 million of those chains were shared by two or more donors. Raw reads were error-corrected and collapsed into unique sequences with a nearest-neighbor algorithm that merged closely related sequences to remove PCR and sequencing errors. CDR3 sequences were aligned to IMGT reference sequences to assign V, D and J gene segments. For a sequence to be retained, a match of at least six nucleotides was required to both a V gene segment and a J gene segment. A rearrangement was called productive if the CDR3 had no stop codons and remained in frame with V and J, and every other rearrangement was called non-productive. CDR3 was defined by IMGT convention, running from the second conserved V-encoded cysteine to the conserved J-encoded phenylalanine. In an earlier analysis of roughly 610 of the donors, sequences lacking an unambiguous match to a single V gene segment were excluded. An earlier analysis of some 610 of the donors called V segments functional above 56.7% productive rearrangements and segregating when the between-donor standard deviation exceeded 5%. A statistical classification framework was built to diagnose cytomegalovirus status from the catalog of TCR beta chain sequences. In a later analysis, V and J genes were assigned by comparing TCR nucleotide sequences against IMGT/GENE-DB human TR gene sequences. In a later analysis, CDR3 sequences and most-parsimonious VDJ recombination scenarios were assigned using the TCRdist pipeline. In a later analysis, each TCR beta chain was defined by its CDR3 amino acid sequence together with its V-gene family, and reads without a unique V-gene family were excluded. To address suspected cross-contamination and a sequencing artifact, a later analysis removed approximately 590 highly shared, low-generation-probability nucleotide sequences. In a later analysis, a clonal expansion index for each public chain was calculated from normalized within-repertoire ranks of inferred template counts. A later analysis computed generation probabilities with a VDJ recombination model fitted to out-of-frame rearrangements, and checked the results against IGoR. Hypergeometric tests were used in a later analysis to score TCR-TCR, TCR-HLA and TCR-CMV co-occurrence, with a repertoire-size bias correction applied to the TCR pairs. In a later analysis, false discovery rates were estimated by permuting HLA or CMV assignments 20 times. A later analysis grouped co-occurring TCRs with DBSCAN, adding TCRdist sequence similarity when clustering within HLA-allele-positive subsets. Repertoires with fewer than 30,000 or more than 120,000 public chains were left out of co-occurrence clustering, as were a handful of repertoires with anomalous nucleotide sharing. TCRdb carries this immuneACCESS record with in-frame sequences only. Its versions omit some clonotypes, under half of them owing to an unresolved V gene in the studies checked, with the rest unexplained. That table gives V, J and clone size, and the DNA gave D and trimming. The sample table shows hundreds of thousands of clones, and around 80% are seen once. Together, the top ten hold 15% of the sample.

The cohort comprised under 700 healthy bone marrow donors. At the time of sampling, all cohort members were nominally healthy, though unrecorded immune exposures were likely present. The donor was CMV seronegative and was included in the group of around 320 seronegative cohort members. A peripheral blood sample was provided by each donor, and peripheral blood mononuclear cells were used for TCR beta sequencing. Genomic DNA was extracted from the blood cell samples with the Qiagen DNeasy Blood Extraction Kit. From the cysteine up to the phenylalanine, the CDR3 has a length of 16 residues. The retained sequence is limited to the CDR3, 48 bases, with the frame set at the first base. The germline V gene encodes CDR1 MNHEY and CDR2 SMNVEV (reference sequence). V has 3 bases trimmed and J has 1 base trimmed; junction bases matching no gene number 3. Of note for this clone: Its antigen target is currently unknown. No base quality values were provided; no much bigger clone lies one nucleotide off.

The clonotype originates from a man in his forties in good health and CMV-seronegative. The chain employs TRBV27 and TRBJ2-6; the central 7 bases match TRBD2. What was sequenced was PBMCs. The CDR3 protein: CASSLGGYSGANVLTF. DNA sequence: TGTGCCAGCAGTTTGGGGGGGTATTCTGGGGCCAACGTCCTGACTTTC.